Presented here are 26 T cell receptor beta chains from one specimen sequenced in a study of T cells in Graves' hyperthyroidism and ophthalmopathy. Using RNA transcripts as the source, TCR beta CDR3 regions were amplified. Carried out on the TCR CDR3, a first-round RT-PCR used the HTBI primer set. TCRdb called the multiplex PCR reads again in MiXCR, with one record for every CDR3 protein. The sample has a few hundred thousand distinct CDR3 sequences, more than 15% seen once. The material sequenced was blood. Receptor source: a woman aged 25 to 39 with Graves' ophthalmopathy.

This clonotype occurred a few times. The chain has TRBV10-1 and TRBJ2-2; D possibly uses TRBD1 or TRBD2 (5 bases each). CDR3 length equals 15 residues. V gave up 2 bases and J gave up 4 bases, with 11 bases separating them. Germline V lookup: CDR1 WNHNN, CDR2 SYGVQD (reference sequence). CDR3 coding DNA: TGCGCCAGCAGTGAGGGGGGTGGCGGCACCGGGGAGCTGTTTTTT. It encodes CASSEGGGGTGELFF.

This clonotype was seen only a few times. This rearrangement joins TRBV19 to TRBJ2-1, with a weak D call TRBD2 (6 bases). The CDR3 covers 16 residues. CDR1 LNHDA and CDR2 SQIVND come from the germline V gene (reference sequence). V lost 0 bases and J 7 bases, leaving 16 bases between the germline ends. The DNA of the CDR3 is TGTGCCAGTAGTATAGAACATAGCGGAGCGGGTAATGAGCAGTTCTTC. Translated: CASSIEHSGAGNEQFF.

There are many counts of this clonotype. The CDR3 sequence: CATRIFGVTDTQYF. As DNA, the CDR3 is TGTGCCACCAGGATCTTTGGGGTGACAGATACGCAGTATTTT. The chain couples TRBV15 to TRBJ2-3; D ambiguous. The CDR3 runs 14 residues. From germline, CDR1 is LNHNV and CDR2 YYDKDF (reference sequence). The germline V and J ends were trimmed by 6 bases and 3 bases, with 13 bases remaining between them.

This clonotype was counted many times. The CDR3 DNA sequence: TGTGCCAGCAGCCCTACAGGGTCTGTAGGAGAGACCCAGTACTTC. The encoded protein is CASSPTGSVGETQYF. The genes are TRBV7-8 and TRBJ2-5, with TRBD1 as a possible D gene (6 bases). This CDR3 comprises 15 residues. Between the trimmed V and J ends, which lost 5 bases and 4 bases, there was a span of 17 bases. Germline values: CDR1 SGHVS, CDR2 FQNEAQ. Drawing the rest from reference TRBV7-8 and TRBJ2-5, the complete variable domain is GAGVSQSPRYKVAKRGQDVALRCDPISGHVSLFWYQQALGQGPEFLTYFQNEAQLDKSGLPSDRFFAERPEGSVSTLKIQRTQQEDSAVYLCASSPTGSVGETQYFGPGTRLLVL.

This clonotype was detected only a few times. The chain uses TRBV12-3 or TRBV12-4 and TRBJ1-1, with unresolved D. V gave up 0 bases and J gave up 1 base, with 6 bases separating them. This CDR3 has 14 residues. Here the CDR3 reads CASSLALANTEAFF. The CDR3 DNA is TGTGCCAGCAGTTTAGCGCTGGCGAACACTGAAGCTTTCTTT.

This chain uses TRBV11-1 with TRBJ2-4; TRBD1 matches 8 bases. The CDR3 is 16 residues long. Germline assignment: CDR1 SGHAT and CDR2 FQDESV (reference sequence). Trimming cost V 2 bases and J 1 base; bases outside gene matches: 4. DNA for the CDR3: TGTGCCAGCAGCTTATCACAGGGGGTTGCCAAAAACATTCAGTACTTC. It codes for CASSLSQGVAKNIQYF.

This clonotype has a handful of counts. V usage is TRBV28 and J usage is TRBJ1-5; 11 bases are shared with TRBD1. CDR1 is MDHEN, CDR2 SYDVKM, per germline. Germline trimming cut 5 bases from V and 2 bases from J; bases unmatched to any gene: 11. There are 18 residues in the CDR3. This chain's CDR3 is CASSRGTGGIVGNQPQHF. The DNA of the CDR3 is TGTGCCAGCAGTCGAGGGACAGGGGGAATAGTAGGCAATCAGCCCCAGCATTTT.

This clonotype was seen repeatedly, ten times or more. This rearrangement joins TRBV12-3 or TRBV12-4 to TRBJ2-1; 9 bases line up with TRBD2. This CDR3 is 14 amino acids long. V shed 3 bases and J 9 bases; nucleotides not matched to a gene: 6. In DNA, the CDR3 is TGTGCCAGCAGTTTTAGCGGGAGCACTCCTGAGCAGTTCTTC. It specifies CASSFSGSTPEQFF.

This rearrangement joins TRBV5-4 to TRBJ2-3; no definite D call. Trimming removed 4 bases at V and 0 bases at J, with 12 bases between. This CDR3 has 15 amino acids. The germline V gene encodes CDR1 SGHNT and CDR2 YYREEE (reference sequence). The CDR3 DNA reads TGTGCCAGCAGCCCAGTTCCGATGAGCACAGATACGCAGTATTTT. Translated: CASSPVPMSTDTQYF.

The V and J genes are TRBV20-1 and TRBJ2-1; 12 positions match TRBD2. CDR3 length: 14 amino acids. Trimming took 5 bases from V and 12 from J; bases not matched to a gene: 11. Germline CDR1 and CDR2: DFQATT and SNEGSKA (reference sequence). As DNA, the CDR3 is TGCAGTGCTCGCACTAGCGGGAGGACTAGGGCGCAGTTCTTC. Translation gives CSARTSGRTRAQFF.

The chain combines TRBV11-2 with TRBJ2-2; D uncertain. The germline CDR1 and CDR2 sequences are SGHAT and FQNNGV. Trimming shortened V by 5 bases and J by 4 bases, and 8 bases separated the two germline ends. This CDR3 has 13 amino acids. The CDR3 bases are TGTGCCAGCAGCCCCCAGGCCACCGGGGAGCTGTTTTTT. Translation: CASSPQATGELFF.

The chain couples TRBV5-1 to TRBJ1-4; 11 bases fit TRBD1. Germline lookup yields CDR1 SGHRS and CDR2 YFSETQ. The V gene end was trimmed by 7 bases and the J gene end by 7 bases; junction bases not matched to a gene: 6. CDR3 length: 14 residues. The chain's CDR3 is CASYPGTGGEKLFF. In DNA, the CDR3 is TGCGCCAGCTATCCCGGGACAGGGGGTGAAAAACTGTTTTTT. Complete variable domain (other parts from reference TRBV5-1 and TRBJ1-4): KAGVTQTPRYLIKTRGQQVTLSCSPISGHRSVSWYQQTPGQGLQFLFEYFSETQRNKGNFPGRFSGRQFSNSRSEMNVSTLELGDSALYLCASYPGTGGEKLFFGSGTQLSVL.

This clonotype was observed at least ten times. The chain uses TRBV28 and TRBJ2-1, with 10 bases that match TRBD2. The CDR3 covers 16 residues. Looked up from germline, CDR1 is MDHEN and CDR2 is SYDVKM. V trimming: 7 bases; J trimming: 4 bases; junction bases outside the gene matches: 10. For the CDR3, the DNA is TGTGCCAGCATCGCTCCGGGACTAGCGTTTTACAATGAGCAGTTCTTC. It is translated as CASIAPGLAFYNEQFF.

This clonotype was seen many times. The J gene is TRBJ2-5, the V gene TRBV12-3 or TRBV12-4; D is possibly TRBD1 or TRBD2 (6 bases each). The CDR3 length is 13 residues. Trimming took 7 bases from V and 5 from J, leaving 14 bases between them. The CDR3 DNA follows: TGTGCCAGCACCCCGGGGGCGAGGGAGACCCAGTACTTC. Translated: CASTPGARETQYF.

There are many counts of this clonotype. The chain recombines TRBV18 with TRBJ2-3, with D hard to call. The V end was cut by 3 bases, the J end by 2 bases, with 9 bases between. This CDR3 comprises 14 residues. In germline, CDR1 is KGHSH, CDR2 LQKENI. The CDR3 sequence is CASSPRTHTDTQYF. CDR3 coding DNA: TGTGCCAGCTCACCTAGGACCCACACAGATACGCAGTATTTT.

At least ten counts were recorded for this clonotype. In DNA, the CDR3 is TGTGCCAGCAGCTTAGAAGGGGTTGGAGGGGAAGATGGGTACGAGCAGTACTTC. Protein: CASSLEGVGGEDGYEQYF. This rearrangement joins TRBV11-2 to TRBJ2-7, with a weak D call TRBD2 (6 bases). Germline-derived CDR1 and CDR2 are SGHAT and FQNNGV. This CDR3 has 18 amino acids. Trimming cost V 0 bases and J 4 bases, with 22 bases left between them.

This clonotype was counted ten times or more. CDR3 in DNA: TGCAGTGCTACCGGGGGAGGGCGGCGCTCCTACGAGCAGTACTTC. Amino acids: CSATGGGRRSYEQYF. The chain employs TRBV20-1 and TRBJ2-7; 7 bases match TRBD2. CDR3 size: 15 residues. V lost 4 bases to trimming and J lost 0 bases; unmatched junction nucleotides: 9. CDR1 and CDR2 (germline): DFQATT, SNEGSKA (reference sequence).

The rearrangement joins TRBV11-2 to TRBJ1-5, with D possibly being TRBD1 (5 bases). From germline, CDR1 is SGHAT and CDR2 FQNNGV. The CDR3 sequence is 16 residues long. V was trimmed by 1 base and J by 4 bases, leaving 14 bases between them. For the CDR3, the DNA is TGTGCCAGCAGCTTAGGTGCAAGGGGCGTGAATCAGCCCCAGCATTTT. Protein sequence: CASSLGARGVNQPQHF.

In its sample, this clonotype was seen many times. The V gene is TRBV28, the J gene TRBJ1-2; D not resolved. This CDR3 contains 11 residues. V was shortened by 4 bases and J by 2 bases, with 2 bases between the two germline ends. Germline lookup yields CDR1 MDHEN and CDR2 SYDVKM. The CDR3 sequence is CASSSNYGYTF. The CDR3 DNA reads TGTGCCAGCAGTTCCAACTATGGCTACACCTTC.

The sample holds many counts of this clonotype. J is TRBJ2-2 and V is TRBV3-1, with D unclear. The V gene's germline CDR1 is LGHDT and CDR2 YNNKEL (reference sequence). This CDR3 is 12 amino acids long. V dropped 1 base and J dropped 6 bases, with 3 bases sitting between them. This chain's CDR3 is CASSQVAGELFF. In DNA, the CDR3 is TGTGCCAGCAGCCAAGTTGCCGGGGAGCTGTTTTTT.

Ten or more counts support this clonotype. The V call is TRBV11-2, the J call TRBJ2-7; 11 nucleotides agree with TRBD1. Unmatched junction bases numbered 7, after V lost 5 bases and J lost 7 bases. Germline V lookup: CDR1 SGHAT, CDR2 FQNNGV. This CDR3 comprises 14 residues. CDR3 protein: CASSPDRGPGEQYF. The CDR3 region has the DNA TGTGCCAGCAGCCCGGACAGGGGGCCCGGAGAGCAGTACTTC.

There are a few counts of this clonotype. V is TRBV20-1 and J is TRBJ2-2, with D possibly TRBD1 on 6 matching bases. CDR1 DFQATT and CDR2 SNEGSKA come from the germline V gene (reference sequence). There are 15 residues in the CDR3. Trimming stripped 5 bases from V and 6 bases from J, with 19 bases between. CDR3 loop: CSAGQTVGDPGELFF. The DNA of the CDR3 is TGCAGTGCTGGACAGACAGTGGGTGACCCCGGGGAGCTGTTTTTT.

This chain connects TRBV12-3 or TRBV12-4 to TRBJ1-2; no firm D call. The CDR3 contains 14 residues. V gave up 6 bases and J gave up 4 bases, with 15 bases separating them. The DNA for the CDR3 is TGTGCCAGCAGCCTGGCGGGAGACGGCTATGGCTACACCTTC. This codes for CASSLAGDGYGYTF.

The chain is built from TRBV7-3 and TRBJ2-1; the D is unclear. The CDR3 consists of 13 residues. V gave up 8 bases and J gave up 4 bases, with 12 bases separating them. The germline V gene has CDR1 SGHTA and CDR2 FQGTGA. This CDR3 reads CASGPRVYNEQFF. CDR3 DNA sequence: TGTGCCAGCGGCCCACGGGTGTACAATGAGCAGTTCTTC.

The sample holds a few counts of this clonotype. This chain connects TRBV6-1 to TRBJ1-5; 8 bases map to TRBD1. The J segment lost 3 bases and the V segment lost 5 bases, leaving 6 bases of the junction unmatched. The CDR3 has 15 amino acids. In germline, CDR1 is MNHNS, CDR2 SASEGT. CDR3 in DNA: TGTGCCAGCAGTAAGAAGGGACAGGCCAATCAGCCCCAGCATTTT. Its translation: CASSKKGQANQPQHF.

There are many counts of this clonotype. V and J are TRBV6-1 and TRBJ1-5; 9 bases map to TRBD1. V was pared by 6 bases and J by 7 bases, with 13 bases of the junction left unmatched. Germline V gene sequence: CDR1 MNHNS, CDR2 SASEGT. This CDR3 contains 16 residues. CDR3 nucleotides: TGTGCCAGCAGGGCCCGAGGGACAGGGAATTCGCAGCCCCAGCATTTT. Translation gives CASRARGTGNSQPQHF.